This TCR beta chain was profiled in a study of identical twins. Trimming left V 1 base short and J 2 bases short, with 12 bases between. The V gene's germline CDR1 is SGHDT and CDR2 YYEEEE. This CDR3 is 15 amino acids long. The study's findings and limits: Weaker excess sharing between twins was seen in beta out-of-frame sequences.

TCRdb called the 5' RACE reads again in MiXCR, with one record for every CDR3 protein. The sample has 600,000 to 700,000 distinct CDR3 sequences; less than 25% are singletons. The sample holds one count of this clonotype. What it binds is not known. This sample also appeared in a second study, on T cells expressing NK-cell markers.

The chain recombines TRBV5-6 with TRBJ2-5; D not resolved. This TCR came from a woman younger than 30 in good health. What was sequenced was PBMCs. As DNA, the CDR3 is TGTGCCAGCAGCTTGAGCGTATACACGCAAGAGACCCAGTACTTC. Protein: CASSLSVYTQETQYF.